This entry lists 5 T cell receptor beta chains sequenced from one sample in a study of blood T cell repertoires in COVID-19 (dated by TCRdb to about 2020). Library prep was done by the immunoSEQ multiplex PCR assay. This immuneACCESS table, as held by TCRdb, lists in-frame sequences with V and J called but not all clones. Of the missing ones, under half trace to an unresolved V gene in checked studies; the others have no known cause. This sample lists some 180,000 clones; about nine tenths were detected once. The ten largest clones take up about 6.7% of the sample. The sample taken for sequencing was peripheral blood. These receptors all stem from a man between 40 and 49 years old with acute or convalescent COVID-19.

The CDR3 DNA reads TGTGCCAGCAGCTTAAATCTCAACAGGGCTTTCTCCAATGAGCAGTTCTTC. Its protein product is CASSLNLNRAFSNEQFF. The gene calls are TRBV7-3 and TRBJ2-1; possibly TRBD1 for D (6 bases). V lost 1 base to trimming and J lost 6 bases, with 19 bases between them. There are 17 residues in the CDR3. CDR1 and CDR2 (germline): SGHTA, FQGTGA. The whole variable domain, remainder taken from reference TRBV7-3 and TRBJ2-1, is GAGVSQTPSNKVTEKGKYVELRCDPISGHTALYWYRQSLGQGPEFLIYFQGTGAADDSGLPNDRFFAVRPEGSVSTLKIQRTERGDSAVYLCASSLNLNRAFSNEQFFGPGTRLTVL.

This chain joins TRBV18 and TRBJ2-1; 11 positions agree with TRBD2. V lost 0 bases, J lost 9 bases, and 13 bases stayed unmatched. There are 18 residues in the CDR3. CDR1 and CDR2 (germline): KGHSH, LQKENI. This CDR3 reads CASSPPTSGGLASSEQFF. DNA for the CDR3: TGTGCCAGCTCACCACCTACTAGCGGGGGTTTGGCGTCCAGTGAGCAGTTCTTC.

J is TRBJ2-1 and V is TRBV9; TRBD1 matches at 7 bases. This CDR3 comprises 16 residues. Germline V gene sequence: CDR1 SGDLS, CDR2 YYNGEE. J lost 6 bases, V lost 0 bases, and 9 bases had no gene match. CDR3: CASSVDRGAEANEQFF. The DNA of the CDR3 is TGTGCCAGCAGCGTAGACAGGGGCGCTGAGGCCAATGAGCAGTTCTTC.

Here the CDR3 DNA reads TGTGCCAGCCGCCTACGAAGCGCAAGCGGGAATTCACCCCTCCACTTT. It encodes CASRLRSASGNSPLHF. This chain links TRBV27 with TRBJ1-6, with unresolved D. Trimming took 8 bases from V and 7 from J, leaving 21 bases between them. This CDR3 spans 16 amino acids. CDR1 and CDR2 (germline): MNHEY, SMNVEV (reference sequence).

The CDR3 spells CASSRTDNTEAFF. The CDR3 DNA reads as TGTGCCAGCAGTCGGACAGACAACACTGAAGCTTTCTTT. The chain carries TRBV12-3 or TRBV12-4 and TRBJ1-1; a possible D gene is TRBD1 (6 bases). The CDR3 length is 13 residues. The V end lost 5 bases, the J end lost 2 bases, and 9 bases lay between the germline ends.